The clone carrying this T cell receptor (beta chain) appeared a few times. Its antigen is unidentified. TCRB transcripts that were expressed got sequenced, as all of the isolated RNA had been reverse transcribed. Clones were read by immunoSEQ multiplex PCR, and TCRdb kept only the in-frame ones, dropping some. This sample yields 140,000 or so clones, of which about 10% are seen a single time; approximately 0.68% belongs to the top ten. The ends were cut back, 3 bases at V and 6 bases at J, with 12 bases in the middle. Germline values: CDR1 SGHTA, CDR2 FQGNSA. CDR3 size: 13 residues. Cells sorted by CD45RO/CCR7/CD25/CD127/CD95/CD27 comprised CD4+ naive, central memory, regulatory and stem cell-like memory cells. The record originates from a study of beta chain features in type 1 diabetes. Study at large: Regarding age, gender and cell yields, patients proved similar to healthy donors. Study-wide points: In cDNA sequencing, cells with high TCR expression could be over-represented. Patients with type 1 diabetes carried fewer insertions and had more deletions at their VDJ junctions.

Source material: central memory CD4+ T cells from blood. This TCR came from a man aged 18 to 30 in good health. The chain employs TRBV7-2 and TRBJ2-7; TRBD1 is a possible D gene (6 bases). The CDR3 is CASSFRQVREQYF. The CDR3 nucleotides read TGTGCCAGCAGCTTTAGACAGGTTCGCGAGCAGTACTTC.